Following are 27 T cell receptor beta chains from one sample sequenced in a study of T cells expressing NK-cell markers (dated by TCRdb to the early 2020s). Library generation was performed with 5' RACE. Sequencing was performed on an Illumina HiSeq 2000. TCRdb reprocessed the reads; each CDR3 protein sequence makes one entry, and DNA is unavailable. This sample's listing comprises 550,000 or so distinct CDR3 sequences. 3% to 4.5% of the sample comes from the top ten. The sample comprised blood T cells: a sorted CD56 or NKG2C T cell subset, CD4+ or CD8+ T cells, or bulk PBMC T cells (not recorded which). These receptors originate from a man aged 18 to 35 in good health. Donor details come from another sample of the same person, matched by shared clones.

The V call is TRBV28, the J call TRBJ1-5; the TCRdb call, TRBD1, lacks DNA for checking. This CDR3 spans 16 amino acids. Germline values: CDR1 MDHEN, CDR2 SYDVKM. The CDR3 sequence is CASIIRGGPTYQPQHF.

The J gene is TRBJ2-1, the V gene TRBV12-3 or TRBV12-4; TCRdb designates TRBD1, a call that cannot be tested without DNA. This CDR3 is 17 amino acids long. The CDR3 is CASSRHGTLAPYNEQFF.

V and J are TRBV20-1 and TRBJ1-5; no DNA is available, so the TRBD1 call from TCRdb remains unchecked. CDR1 and CDR2 (germline): DFQATT, SNEGSKA (reference sequence). The CDR3 consists of 13 residues. The CDR3 loop reads CSARRTDRLPQHF.

The chain joins TRBV5-1 to TRBJ2-1; absent DNA, TCRdb's TRBD1 call cannot be checked. The CDR3 sequence is 19 residues long. Per germline, CDR1 SGHRS and CDR2 YFSETQ. The CDR3 region is CASSLVDRGWLAGVQEQFF.

The rearrangement joins TRBV30 to TRBJ1-1; the TCRdb D gene call, TRBD1, has no DNA to confirm it. The CDR3 has 14 amino acids. Germline V gives CDR1 GTSNPN, CDR2 SVGIG (reference sequence). CDR3 protein: CAWSPVRDRVRAFF.

The chain links TRBV12-3 or TRBV12-4 to TRBJ2-5; the TCRdb D gene call, TRBD1, has no DNA to confirm it. The CDR3 consists of 15 residues. This chain's CDR3 is CASSLSTGVLETQYF.

This chain connects TRBV4-3 to TRBJ2-1; TCRdb's D gene call, TRBD2, goes unchecked for lack of DNA. Germline V CDR1 and CDR2: LGHNA, YSLEER. The CDR3 runs to 16 residues. CDR3 protein: CASSQQHLAGGIEQFF.

This chain uses TRBV11-2 with TRBJ1-1; TCRdb names TRBD1, which stays unverified in the absence of DNA. Germline V gene sequence: CDR1 SGHAT, CDR2 FQNNGV. This CDR3 region has 13 residues. The CDR3 protein is CASSLPGEFEAFF.

V gene TRBV7-2 combines with J gene TRBJ2-1; without DNA, the TCRdb call of TRBD1 cannot be checked. The CDR3 has 15 amino acids. The V gene's germline CDR1 is SGHTA and CDR2 FQGNSA. The CDR3 reads CASSFFAGQYNEQFF.

The V gene is TRBV27, the J gene TRBJ2-1; lacking DNA, the TRBD1 call made by TCRdb goes unchecked. Germline CDR1 is MNHEY and CDR2 is SMNVEV (reference sequence). This CDR3 is built from 16 residues. The CDR3 spells CASSLSTGGFYSEQFF.

The chain carries TRBV11-2 and TRBJ2-5; the D call from TCRdb, TRBD1, cannot be confirmed without DNA. This CDR3 has 14 amino acids. From germline, CDR1 is SGHAT and CDR2 FQNNGV. The CDR3 reads CASSLDGQSETQYF.

J is TRBJ2-7 and V is TRBV20-1; TCRdb calls TRBD2, which cannot be checked without DNA. The CDR3 loop spans 19 amino acids. In germline, CDR1 is DFQATT, CDR2 SNEGSKA (reference sequence). The CDR3 region is CSARGSPLAGGPIIYEQYF.

This chain links TRBV14 with TRBJ1-5. The length of the CDR3 is 13 residues. The germline CDR1 and CDR2 sequences are SGHDN and FVKESK. The CDR3 sequence is CASSQVVGQPQHF.

The chain has TRBV12-3 or TRBV12-4 and TRBJ2-7; with no DNA, the TCRdb D assignment of TRBD1 cannot be verified. The CDR3 runs 14 residues. This CDR3 is CASSYTGTHAEQYF.

The V call is TRBV27, the J call TRBJ2-1; TCRdb indicates TRBD2, and absent DNA this call remains unverified. Germline CDR1 is MNHEY and CDR2 is SMNVEV (reference sequence). The CDR3 contains 15 residues. The CDR3: CASSSLAGNTNEQFF.

The V and J genes are TRBV6-6 and TRBJ1-5. This CDR3 is 13 amino acids long. CDR1 is MNHNY, CDR2 SVGAGI, per germline (reference sequence). This chain's CDR3 is CASSLYMNQPQHF.

V usage is TRBV7-2 and J usage is TRBJ2-2; the TRBD2 assignment by TCRdb is unverifiable without DNA. The germline CDR1 and CDR2 sequences are SGHTA and FQGNSA. This CDR3 has 16 residues. CDR3 residues: CASSLEGGGFAGELFF.

V is TRBV11-2 and J is TRBJ2-3; TCRdb indicates TRBD2, and absent DNA this call remains unverified. The germline CDR1 and CDR2 sequences are SGHAT and FQNNGV. This CDR3 is 14 amino acids long. This chain's CDR3 is CASSRLAVTDTQYF.

The chain is built from TRBV13 and TRBJ2-7; TCRdb indicates TRBD1, and absent DNA this call remains unverified. Germline-derived CDR1 and CDR2 are PRHDT and FYEKMQ (reference sequence). The CDR3 has 15 residues. The CDR3: CASSLGTASSYEQYF.

The chain is built from TRBV19 and TRBJ2-1; the D call from TCRdb, TRBD1, cannot be confirmed without DNA. The CDR3 sequence is 15 residues long. Germline CDR1 and CDR2: LNHDA and SQIVND (reference sequence). The CDR3 spells CASSPRQIPYNEQFF.

The CDR3 is CASSQDRFGYTF. This rearrangement joins TRBV5-1 to TRBJ1-2; TCRdb lists TRBD1, though no DNA is available to test this call. Germline CDR1 reads SGHRS; CDR2 reads YFSETQ. This CDR3 is built from 12 residues.

V and J are TRBV4-3 and TRBJ2-1. The CDR3 has 14 amino acids. Germline values: CDR1 LGHNA, CDR2 YSLEER. The CDR3 loop is CASSQDHSNNEQFF.

The V call is TRBV20-1, the J call TRBJ2-2; without DNA, the TCRdb call of TRBD2 cannot be checked. Germline CDR1 DFQATT, CDR2 SNEGSKA (reference sequence). The CDR3 sequence is 14 residues long. The CDR3 sequence: CSATTGLYTGELFF.

The chain combines TRBV12-3 or TRBV12-4 with TRBJ2-7; TCRdb names TRBD2, which stays unverified in the absence of DNA. The CDR3 has 14 residues. This CDR3 reads CASSTSGGSYEQYF.

CDR3 sequence reads: CASSFKLIETYNEQFF. The V and J genes are TRBV5-1 and TRBJ2-1. CDR3 size: 16 residues. Germline V gene data show CDR1 as SGHRS and CDR2 as YFSETQ.

The CDR3 sequence is CASSIGGGTYNEQFF. The rearrangement uses TRBV5-1 and TRBJ2-1; the TCRdb call, TRBD1, lacks DNA for checking. The germline V gene encodes CDR1 SGHRS and CDR2 YFSETQ. This CDR3 is 15 amino acids long.

The chain has TRBV21-1 and TRBJ1-6. TRBV21-1 is reported as a pseudogene. The CDR3 loop spans 19 amino acids. The CDR3 region is CASSSYQRTEFSYNSPLHF.